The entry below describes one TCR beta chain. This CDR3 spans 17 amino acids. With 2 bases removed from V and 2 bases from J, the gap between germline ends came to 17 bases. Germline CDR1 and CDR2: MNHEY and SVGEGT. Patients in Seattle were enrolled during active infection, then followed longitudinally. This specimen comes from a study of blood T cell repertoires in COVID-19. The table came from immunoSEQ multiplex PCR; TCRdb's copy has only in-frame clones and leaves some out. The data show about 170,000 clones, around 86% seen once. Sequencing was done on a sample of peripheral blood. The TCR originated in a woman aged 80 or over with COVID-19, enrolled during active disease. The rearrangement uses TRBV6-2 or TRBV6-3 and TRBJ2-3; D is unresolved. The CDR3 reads CASSYVSKLGPTDTQYF. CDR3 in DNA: TGTGCCAGCAGTTACGTCTCCAAACTTGGGCCCACAGATACGCAGTATTTT.